This T cell receptor (beta chain) stems from a study of CD8 T cells in Susac syndrome. An amount of RNA that ranged from roughly 0.5 to 1 ug was reverse transcribed with random hexamers. Multiplex PCR with immunoSEQ amplified the TCR beta CDR3 across 54 Vbeta and 13 Jbeta. TCRdb reprocessed the immunoSEQ multiplex PCR reads via MiXCR and lists one record per CDR3 protein. The table shows fewer than 150,000 distinct CDR3 sequences, with about 95% occurring only once. CD8+ and CD4+ T cells from blood underwent TCR beta sequencing, which was carried out in a high-throughput format. This clonotype was recorded only once. What was sequenced was CD8+ T cells from PBMCs. This TCR derives from a human donor with Susac syndrome.

The CDR3 region has the DNA TGTGCCAGCAGCTCCTCTATAATGGCCTACAATGAGCAGTTCTTC. This translates into CASSSSIMAYNEQFF. V gene TRBV27 combines with J gene TRBJ2-1; D remains unclear. The V and J ends lost 6 bases and 2 bases respectively, with 14 bases between them. CDR3 length: 15 amino acids. Germline-derived CDR1 and CDR2 are MNHEY and SMNVEV (reference sequence).